This T cell receptor beta chain comes out of a study of CD8 T cells in ankylosing spondylitis. Study-wide findings and caveats: The clones that were linked to disease were reported to be significantly enriched in matched synovial fluid samples from ankylosing spondylitis patients. For ankylosing spondylitis blood, a TCR beta motif of seven to nine highly homologous variants appeared characteristic. Some of the motif variants had earlier been found in reactive arthritis patients' fluid and blood.

TCR beta libraries were made by quantitative 5'-RACE with molecular barcodes. Via MiXCR, TCRdb re-called the 5' RACE reads, giving one row per CDR3 protein. The sample comprises 670,000 or so distinct CDR3 sequences, 19% of which are singletons, and about 19% rests with the top ten. This clonotype was counted once. Its specificity is unknown. The specimen sequenced was blood, either unsorted or a sorted T cell fraction (not recorded which). The receptor's source is a male donor with ankylosing spondylitis.

CDR3 in DNA: TGCAGTGCTAGAGGTCGCAGATCCTACAATGAGCAGTTCTTC. It codes for CSARGRRSYNEQFF. The chain uses TRBV20-1 and TRBJ2-1, with D hard to call. The V end was cut by 1 base, the J end by 1 base, with 8 bases between. This CDR3 contains 14 residues. Germline V gene data show CDR1 as DFQATT and CDR2 as SNEGSKA (reference sequence).